These 21 T cell receptor beta chains originate from one sample sequenced in a study of cytomegalovirus exposure and HLA in healthy donors. The PCR had 60 Vbeta and 13 Jbeta primers. The method was immunoSEQ multiplex PCR; TCRdb's version includes in-frame clones alone and lacks a portion of them. The sample includes about 40,000 clones. The specimen sequenced was PBMCs. The source is a man aged 40-49 years in good health and CMV-seropositive.

The gene calls are TRBV28 and TRBJ2-1, with TRBD1 matching 10 bases. This CDR3 has 15 residues. V lost 6 bases, J lost 8 bases, and 10 bases stayed unmatched. Per the germline V gene, CDR1 is MDHEN and CDR2 is SYDVKM. CDR3 sequence reads: CASRHRDRGSHEQFF. The CDR3 DNA is TGTGCCAGCAGGCACCGGGACAGGGGTTCACATGAGCAGTTCTTC.

The V gene is TRBV2, the J gene TRBJ1-2; no clear D. Looked up from germline, CDR1 is SNHLY and CDR2 is FYNNEI. Trimming pared 3 bases from V and 4 bases from J, leaving 12 bases between. The CDR3 is made up of 14 amino acids. The CDR3 DNA reads TGTGCCAGCAGTGACCTCCCGGAGATCTATGGCTACACCTTC. It codes for CASSDLPEIYGYTF.

About this clone: Distinct nucleotide sequences in the sample also encode this CDR3. V and J are TRBV13 and TRBJ1-1; D may be TRBD1 (5 bases). In germline, CDR1 is PRHDT, CDR2 FYEKMQ (reference sequence). This CDR3 is built from 13 residues. With 6 bases removed from V and 3 bases from J, the gap between germline ends came to 11 bases. This CDR3 reads CASSPGGDTEAFF. The CDR3 DNA is TGTGCCAGCAGTCCGGGGGGGGACACTGAAGCTTTCTTT.

The chain recombines TRBV19 with TRBJ2-5; D might be TRBD1 (5 bases). This CDR3 has 14 residues. CDR1 is LNHDA, CDR2 SQIVND, per germline (reference sequence). The germline V and J ends were trimmed by 6 bases and 6 bases, with 17 bases remaining between them. CDR3 DNA sequence: TGTGCCAGTAGCCCCCTGGTAGGGGTGAAGACCCAGTACTTC. Protein: CASSPLVGVKTQYF.

The gene calls are TRBV2 and TRBJ2-3; weak D call: TRBD2 (6 bases). The CDR3 contains 15 residues. Per the germline V gene, CDR1 is SNHLY and CDR2 is FYNNEI. V was cut by 6 bases and J by 2 bases, with 15 bases left in between. The CDR3 here is CASRPSSATTDTQYF. The CDR3 region has the DNA TGTGCCAGCAGGCCATCTAGCGCGACCACAGATACGCAGTATTTT.

The chain joins TRBV30 to TRBJ2-1; D is possibly TRBD2 (5 bases). The CDR3 totals 16 residues. V was cut by 4 bases and J by 10 bases, with 26 bases left in between. Germline CDR1 reads GTSNPN; CDR2 reads SVGIG (reference sequence). The CDR3 bases are TGTGCCTGGATGAGCTCGGGCGGGTCTATTCCGGCAGAGCAGTTCTTC. The encoded protein is CAWMSSGGSIPAEQFF.

The chain recombines TRBV6-1 with TRBJ1-5; D is perhaps TRBD1 (6 bases). The ends were cut back, 3 bases at V and 1 base at J, with 13 bases in the middle. Germline loops: CDR1 MNHNS, CDR2 SASEGT. The CDR3 extends over 16 amino acids. The chain's CDR3 is CASSEFGQTSNQPQHF. Written as DNA, the CDR3 is TGTGCCAGCAGTGAGTTTGGACAGACAAGCAATCAGCCCCAGCATTTT.

The chain has TRBV9 and TRBJ2-1; 11 positions agree with TRBD2. Trimming took 3 bases from V and 10 from J; bases not matched to a gene: 12. The CDR3 extends over 16 amino acids. From germline, CDR1 is SGDLS and CDR2 YYNGEE. CDR3 loop: CASSGFSGRAIVEQFF. For the CDR3, the DNA is TGTGCCAGCAGCGGATTTAGCGGGAGGGCCATAGTAGAGCAGTTCTTC.

In DNA, the CDR3 is TGCAGCGGTACTCCCGGGTACCAAGAGACCCAGTACTTC. Translated, it gives CSGTPGYQETQYF. The gene calls are TRBV29-1 and TRBJ2-5; D is uncertain. The CDR3 runs 13 residues. The V gene's germline CDR1 is SQVTM and CDR2 ANQGSEA. The V and J ends lost 7 bases and 0 bases respectively, with 12 bases between them.

As DNA, the CDR3 is TGTGCCAGCAGCTACGCAGGGGGCACTGAAGCTTTCTTT. It codes for CASSYAGGTEAFF. J is TRBJ1-1 and V is TRBV7-9, with 7 bases fitting TRBD1. V was clipped by 4 bases and J by 4 bases; unmatched bases: 3. Germline V lookup: CDR1 SEHNR, CDR2 FQNEAQ (reference sequence). The CDR3 sequence is 13 residues long.

The chain employs TRBV20-1 and TRBJ2-1; 7 nucleotides line up with TRBD2. CDR1 and CDR2 (germline): DFQATT, SNEGSKA (reference sequence). With V trimmed by 6 bases and J by 11 bases, 4 bases remained unmatched. This CDR3 spans 10 amino acids. CDR3 nucleotides: TGCAGTGCAACCGGGACTAAGCAGTTCTTC. Encoded protein: CSATGTKQFF.

The chain joins TRBV4-1 to TRBJ2-7; 7 nucleotides match TRBD2. Germline CDR1 reads MGHRA; CDR2 reads YSYEKL. The CDR3 length is 15 residues. V gave up 0 bases and J gave up 5 bases; unmatched junction bases: 7. The DNA of the CDR3 is TGCGCCAGCAGCCAAGATGGGGGGGGTAGGAACGAGCAGTACTTC. It encodes CASSQDGGGRNEQYF.

The J gene is TRBJ1-1, the V gene TRBV30; D is perhaps TRBD1 (5 bases). The CDR3 sequence is 13 residues long. Deletions cut 2 bases from V and 4 bases from J, with 11 bases between. Germline values: CDR1 GTSNPN, CDR2 SVGIG (reference sequence). The CDR3 reads CAWSLQVGTEAFF. DNA for the CDR3: TGTGCCTGGAGTTTACAGGTTGGCACTGAAGCTTTCTTT.

J is TRBJ1-3 and V is TRBV9, with D perhaps matching TRBD1 (5 bases). V lost 3 bases and J lost 0, with 10 bases in between. Germline values: CDR1 SGDLS, CDR2 YYNGEE. This CDR3 has 15 residues. CDR3 sequence reads: CASSADSLSGNTIYF. CDR3 DNA: TGTGCCAGCAGCGCTGACAGCCTCTCTGGAAACACCATATATTTT. Variable domain in full (rest from reference TRBV9 and TRBJ1-3): DSGVTQTPKHLITATGQRVTLRCSPRSGDLSVYWYQQSLDQGLQFLIQYYNGEERAKGNILERFSAQQFPDLHSELNLSSLELGDSALYFCASSADSLSGNTIYFGEGSWLTVV.

The genes are TRBV19 and TRBJ2-2, with 7 bases matching TRBD1. V lost 7 bases, J lost 1 base, and 6 bases stayed unmatched. CDR1 LNHDA and CDR2 SQIVND come from the germline V gene (reference sequence). The length of the CDR3 is 15 residues. The CDR3 bases are TGTGCCAGTATTCCGGGACAGATGAACACCGGGGAGCTGTTTTTT. This translates into CASIPGQMNTGELFF.

The gene calls are TRBV2 and TRBJ2-1; 12 nucleotides line up with TRBD2. The trim removed 7 bases at V and 8 bases at J, leaving 9 bases unmatched. The CDR3 has 15 residues. CDR1 and CDR2 (germline): SNHLY, FYNNEI. The CDR3 sequence is CASISKTSGSHEQFF. CDR3 nucleotide sequence: TGTGCCAGCATCTCGAAGACTAGCGGGAGCCATGAGCAGTTCTTC.

J is TRBJ2-3 and V is TRBV5-1; 9 nucleotides agree with TRBD1. The CDR3 sequence is 14 residues long. V lost 4 bases, J lost 4 bases, and 4 bases stayed unmatched. The germline V gene has CDR1 SGHRS and CDR2 YFSETQ. This CDR3 reads CASSLGQGADTQYF. CDR3 DNA sequence: TGCGCCAGCAGCCTGGGACAGGGAGCAGATACGCAGTATTTT.

The chain links TRBV5-3 to TRBJ1-5, with D tentatively TRBD1 (6 bases). TRBV5-3 has ORF status, its function being uncertain. The CDR3 extends over 16 amino acids. Trimming took off 10 bases at V and 2 bases at J, with 22 bases between the two ends. This CDR3 is CALVATGGAGNQPQHF. The CDR3 nucleotides read TGTGCCCTAGTAGCCACGGGGGGCGCGGGCAATCAGCCCCAGCATTTT.

The chain links TRBV11-3 to TRBJ2-7, with 10 positions matching TRBD1. The CDR3 has 14 amino acids. From germline, CDR1 is SGHNT and CDR2 YENEEA. V was clipped by 8 bases and J by 7 bases; unmatched bases: 11. The CDR3, as DNA: TGTGCCAGCTCTTACGGGACAGGGGAGGGGGAGCAGTACTTC. Amino acids: CASSYGTGEGEQYF.

The V and J genes are TRBV6-5 and TRBJ1-1; TRBD1 might be the D (5 bases). The V end was cut by 6 bases, the J end by 4 bases, with 12 bases between. The CDR3 loop spans 13 amino acids. CDR1 MNHEY and CDR2 SVGAGI come from the germline V gene. This chain's CDR3 is CASSHRGGTEAFF. The CDR3 nucleotides are TGTGCCAGCAGCCACCGGGGGGGCACTGAAGCTTTCTTT.

The chain employs TRBV7-2 and TRBJ1-2, with D possibly TRBD1 on 6 matching bases. V lost 5 bases and J 2 bases, leaving 18 bases between the germline ends. The CDR3 runs to 16 residues. Germline CDR1 reads SGHTA; CDR2 reads FQGNSA. The CDR3 DNA sequence: TGTGCCAGCAGCCCGGGAACAGGGCCCCCCAACTATGGCTACACCTTC. This sequence encodes CASSPGTGPPNYGYTF. Filled out from reference TRBV7-2 and TRBJ1-2, the complete variable domain reads GAGVSQSPSNKVTEKGKDVELRCDPISGHTALYWYRQSLGQGLEFLIYFQGNSAPDKSGLPSDRFSAERTGGSVSTLTIQRTQQEDSAVYLCASSPGTGPPNYGYTFGSGTRLTVV.